This entry lists 23 T cell receptor beta chains sequenced from one sample in a study of CD8 T cells in ankylosing spondylitis. Overall study results and limits: Ankylosing spondylitis blood appeared to be characterized by a TCR beta motif of 7 to 9 highly homologous variants.

No antigens are known for them. TCRdb independently ran MiXCR on the 5' RACE reads; one entry per CDR3 protein. The table has 400,000 or so distinct CDR3 sequences, 25% to 30% seen once. The sequencing input was blood, either unsorted or a sorted T cell fraction (not recorded which). Every receptor here comes from a male donor with ankylosing spondylitis.

The chain recombines TRBV7-9 with TRBJ2-1; D is unclear. From germline, CDR1 is SEHNR and CDR2 FQNEAQ (reference sequence). The CDR3 runs to 15 residues. Trimming stripped 3 bases from V and 3 bases from J, with 12 bases between. The DNA of the CDR3 is TGTGCCAGCAGCTTTTCCGCCGACGACTACAATGAGCAGTTCTTC. It codes for CASSFSADDYNEQFF.

The chain uses TRBV27 and TRBJ2-2, with D possibly matching TRBD1 (5 bases). The CDR3 covers 14 residues. From germline, CDR1 is MNHEY and CDR2 SMNVEV (reference sequence). V was shortened by 2 bases and J by 3 bases, with 7 bases between the two germline ends. The CDR3 nucleotides are TGTGCCAGCAGTTTAGACAGATACACCGGGGAGCTGTTTTTT. This translates into CASSLDRYTGELFF.

This clonotype appeared a few times. The chain links TRBV3-1 to TRBJ1-5; D unresolved. Trimming cost V 5 bases and J 6 bases, with 11 bases left between them. CDR3 length: 13 amino acids. Per germline, CDR1 LGHDT and CDR2 YNNKEL (reference sequence). In DNA, the CDR3 is TGTGCCAGCAGCTCTAAACCGAGTCAGCCCCAGCATTTT. This translates into CASSSKPSQPQHF.

CDR3 amino acids: CSVSPGAGNTIYF. The CDR3 DNA sequence: TGCAGTGTCTCCCCGGGTGCTGGAAACACCATATATTTT. The chain is built from TRBV20-1 and TRBJ1-3; D call uncertain. The CDR3 is 13 residues long. CDR1 is DFQATT and CDR2 is SNEGSKA in the germline V gene (reference sequence). V gave up 7 bases and J gave up 2 bases, with 12 bases separating them.

This chain joins TRBV7-7 and TRBJ2-1; maybe TRBD2 (6 bases). Germline V gives CDR1 SSHAT, CDR2 FNYEAQ (reference sequence). This CDR3 comprises 13 residues. Trimming removed 5 bases from V and 10 bases from J, with 15 bases in between. The DNA of the CDR3 is TGTGCCAGCAGCCTACAGGAGGGGAGCGAGCAGTTCTTC. Translated: CASSLQEGSEQFF.

The chain joins TRBV6-6 to TRBJ1-1, with D unresolved. Germline V CDR1 and CDR2: MNHNY, SVGAGI (reference sequence). The CDR3 is 13 amino acids. V was trimmed by 2 bases and J by 7 bases, leaving 11 bases between them. CDR3 protein: CASSYGGRGEAFF. The CDR3 nucleotides read TGTGCCAGCAGTTACGGTGGGCGTGGTGAAGCTTTCTTT.

The table lists this clonotype with a few counts. The rearrangement joins TRBV10-3 to TRBJ1-6; D might be TRBD1 (6 bases). The CDR3 loop spans 14 amino acids. The V end was cut by 8 bases, the J end by 5 bases, with 13 bases between. Germline-derived CDR1 and CDR2 are ENHRY and SYGVKD. The CDR3 DNA reads as TGTGCCATCCGGGTGGGACACGATAATTCACCCCTCCACTTT. Amino acids: CAIRVGHDNSPLHF.

This clonotype came up a few times. The genes are TRBV4-2 and TRBJ2-1; tentative D call: TRBD2 (6 bases). The ends were cut back, 0 bases at V and 5 bases at J, with 20 bases in the middle. The CDR3 runs 18 residues. The germline V gene encodes CDR1 LGHNA and CDR2 YNFKEQ. The CDR3 DNA reads TGTGCCAGCAGCCAAGATTCGGGGGACGTAGGGCCCCACAATGAGCAGTTCTTC. It codes for CASSQDSGDVGPHNEQFF.

The chain recombines TRBV29-1 with TRBJ2-7, with D perhaps TRBD2 (6 bases). The ends were cut back, 7 bases at V and 0 bases at J, with 16 bases in the middle. This CDR3 spans 14 amino acids. Germline V gene sequence: CDR1 SQVTM, CDR2 ANQGSEA. CDR3 in DNA: TGCAGCGCTGCCGGCGGGACCAACTCCTACGAGCAGTACTTC. This gives the protein CSAAGGTNSYEQYF.

The sample holds a few counts of this clonotype. The chain has TRBV6-2 or TRBV6-3 and TRBJ1-2; 11 bases align to TRBD1. Germline assignment: CDR1 MNHEY and CDR2 SVGEGT. The CDR3 is 16 amino acids. V lost 6 bases, J lost 4 bases, and 10 bases stayed unmatched. CDR3 coding DNA: TGTGCCAGCAGCCCCGGACAGGGGGCCCAGGTCTATGGCTACACCTTC. This translates into CASSPGQGAQVYGYTF.

The gene calls are TRBV30 and TRBJ2-1; D is perhaps TRBD2 (5 bases). V was clipped by 4 bases and J by 8 bases, with 27 bases between them. In germline, CDR1 is GTSNPN, CDR2 SVGIG (reference sequence). The CDR3 extends over 17 amino acids. CDR3 nucleotide sequence: TGTGCCTGGACCCCCTGGGAGAGTTCCCGCAGGTCCGATGAGCAGTTCTTC. This gives the protein CAWTPWESSRRSDEQFF.

This clonotype was seen a handful of times. This chain joins TRBV7-2 and TRBJ2-1; D unresolved. V was shortened by 4 bases and J by 9 bases, with 13 bases between the two germline ends. The CDR3 spans 13 residues. Germline V gene data show CDR1 as SGHTA and CDR2 as FQGNSA. DNA of the CDR3: TGTGCCAGCAGCTCTAATGTCCGAGGTGAGCAGTTCTTC. It encodes CASSSNVRGEQFF.

This clonotype has at least ten counts. The chain has TRBV5-1 and TRBJ1-2; D unresolved. The CDR3 is made up of 12 amino acids. Germline-derived CDR1 and CDR2 are SGHRS and YFSETQ. V was clipped by 4 bases and J by 4 bases, with 8 bases between them. The CDR3 here is CASSPGSYGYTF. The CDR3 coding sequence is TGCGCCAGCAGCCCGGGGTCCTATGGCTACACCTTC.

This clonotype was detected once. The V call is TRBV24-1, the J call TRBJ2-5; D uncertain. V dropped 2 bases and J dropped 7 bases, with 22 bases sitting between them. The length of the CDR3 is 17 residues. In germline, CDR1 is KGHDR, CDR2 SFDVKD. This CDR3 reads CATSDSPGSCPLGTQYF. The CDR3, as DNA: TGTGCCACCAGTGATTCTCCAGGATCTTGCCCTTTAGGGACCCAGTACTTC.

The gene calls are TRBV12-3 or TRBV12-4 and TRBJ2-1, with 8 bases matching TRBD2. J gave up 7 bases and V 3 bases, and 5 bases lay outside the gene matches. This CDR3 has 14 amino acids. The CDR3 sequence is CASSFAGGRNEQFF. DNA for the CDR3: TGTGCCAGCAGTTTCGCGGGAGGTAGGAATGAGCAGTTCTTC.

In this sample, this clonotype turned up a few times. The chain has TRBV4-1 and TRBJ1-5, with D unclear. This CDR3 is 16 amino acids long. The germline V gene has CDR1 MGHRA and CDR2 YSYEKL. Trimming left V 2 bases short and J 4 bases short, with 15 bases between. The chain's CDR3 is CASSQIESGSNQPQHF. The DNA of the CDR3 is TGCGCCAGCAGCCAAATTGAGTCAGGATCAAATCAGCCCCAGCATTTT.

This clonotype showed up just a few times. The chain couples TRBV5-1 to TRBJ2-1; unclear D gene. The V end was cut by 2 bases, the J end by 8 bases, with 5 bases between. CDR3 size: 11 residues. Per germline, CDR1 SGHRS and CDR2 YFSETQ. The CDR3 here is CASSFMDEQFF. The CDR3 DNA reads as TGCGCCAGCAGCTTTATGGATGAGCAGTTCTTC.

The chain joins TRBV11-1 to TRBJ2-2, with D possibly being TRBD2 (5 bases). CDR1 and CDR2 from the germline V gene are SGHAT and FQDESV (reference sequence). This CDR3 region has 18 residues. The germline V and J ends were trimmed by 3 bases and 6 bases, with 23 bases remaining between them. The CDR3 nucleotides are TGTGCCAGCAGCTTCTTTCACACCCGGGATGGTTTCGCCGGGGAGCTGTTTTTT. Protein product: CASSFFHTRDGFAGELFF. Complete variable domain (other parts from reference TRBV11-1 and TRBJ2-2): EAEVAQSPRYKITEKSQAVAFWCDPISGHATLYWYRQILGQGPELLVQFQDESVVDDSQLPKDRFSAERLKGVDSTLKIQPAELGDSAMYLCASSFFHTRDGFAGELFFGEGSRLTVL.

The V call is TRBV20-1, the J call TRBJ2-7; 7 nucleotides line up with TRBD2. CDR1 is DFQATT, CDR2 SNEGSKA, per germline (reference sequence). The CDR3 contains 12 residues. With 1 base clipped from V and 3 bases from J, the junction kept 0 bases outside the gene matches. This CDR3 reads CSARGDYYEQYF. The CDR3 region has the DNA TGCAGTGCTAGAGGGGACTACTACGAGCAGTACTTC.

The chain combines TRBV7-9 with TRBJ2-7; weak D call: TRBD2 (6 bases). Deletions cut 0 bases from V and 9 bases from J, with 18 bases between. This CDR3 contains 15 residues. CDR1 and CDR2 from the germline V gene are SEHNR and FQNEAQ (reference sequence). The CDR3 bases are TGTGCCAGCAGCTTAGCGCTGGGGGAGGCCGCCCGGCAGTACTTC. Its protein is CASSLALGEAARQYF. The entire variable domain, with the rest obtained from reference TRBV7-9 and TRBJ2-7, is as follows: DTGVSQNPRHKITKRGQNVTFRCDPISEHNRLYWYRQTLGQGPEFLTYFQNEAQLEKSRLLSDRFSAERPKGSFSTLEIQRTEQGDSAMYLCASSLALGEAARQYFGPGTRLTVT.

The CDR3 sequence is CATWTGRTEAFF. Here the CDR3 DNA reads TGTGCCACCTGGACAGGGCGGACTGAAGCTTTCTTT. The chain recombines TRBV10-3 with TRBJ1-1, with 8 bases identical to TRBD1. Germline V gives CDR1 ENHRY, CDR2 SYGVKD. The V gene end was trimmed by 10 bases and the J gene end by 5 bases; junction bases not matched to a gene: 6. The CDR3 loop spans 12 amino acids.

This clonotype was seen only a few times. The V gene is TRBV3-1, the J gene TRBJ1-2; 7 nucleotides agree with TRBD1. The CDR3 is 15 residues long. With V trimmed by 0 bases and J by 4 bases, 5 bases remained unmatched. Per the germline V gene, CDR1 is LGHDT and CDR2 is YNNKEL (reference sequence). CDR3 protein: CASSQDAGGGYGYTF. CDR3 DNA sequence: TGTGCCAGCAGCCAAGACGCAGGGGGGGGCTATGGCTACACCTTC.

The CDR3 sequence is CATSDPTSGRARETQYF. Here the CDR3 DNA reads TGTGCCACCAGTGATCCGACTAGCGGGAGGGCACGAGAGACCCAGTACTTC. V is TRBV24-1 and J is TRBJ2-5; 14 bases fit TRBD2. This CDR3 comprises 17 residues. Germline V CDR1 and CDR2: KGHDR, SFDVKD. Trimming at V came to 3 bases and at J to 4 bases, leaving 6 bases not matched to a gene.